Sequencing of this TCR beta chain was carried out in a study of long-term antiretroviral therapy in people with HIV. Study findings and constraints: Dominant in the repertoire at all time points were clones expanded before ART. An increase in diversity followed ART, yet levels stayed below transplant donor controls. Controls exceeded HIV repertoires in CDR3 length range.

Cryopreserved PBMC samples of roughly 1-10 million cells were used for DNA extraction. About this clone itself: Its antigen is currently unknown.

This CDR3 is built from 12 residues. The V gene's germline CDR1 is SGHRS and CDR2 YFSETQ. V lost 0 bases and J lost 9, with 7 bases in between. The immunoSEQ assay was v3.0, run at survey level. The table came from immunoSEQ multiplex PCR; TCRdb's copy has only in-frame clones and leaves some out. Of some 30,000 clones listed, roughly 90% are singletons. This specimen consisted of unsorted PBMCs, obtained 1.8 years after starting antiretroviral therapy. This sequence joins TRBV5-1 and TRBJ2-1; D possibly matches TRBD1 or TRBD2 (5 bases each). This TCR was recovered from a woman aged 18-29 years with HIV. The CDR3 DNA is TGCGCCAGCAGCTTGGGGGACCTTGAGCAGTTCTTC. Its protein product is CASSLGDLEQFF.